This T cell receptor beta chain was profiled in a study of blood T cell repertoires in COVID-19. The wider study: Spain, Italy and the United States supplied samples that represented acute and convalescent COVID-19. Sources were T cells, B-cell-depleted T cells, or PBMCs; the material itself was cDNA or gDNA.

Repertoires were generated with immunoSEQ multiplex PCR, while TCRdb's copy carries only in-frame clones and drops some. The sample has about 160,000 clones; more than 75% are singletons. The sample holds one count of this clone. The CDR3 runs 15 residues. The germline V and J ends were trimmed by 3 bases and 7 bases, with 17 bases remaining between them. Germline CDR1 is SGHDN and CDR2 is FVKESK. J is TRBJ2-3 and V is TRBV14, with a tentative D call TRBD1 (7 bases). The clonotype comes from a man aged 18 to 30 with acute or convalescent COVID-19. The sample consisted of peripheral blood. The CDR3 DNA reads TGTGCCAGCAGCCACACAGGGGCCCGGGGGTATACGCAGTATTTT. Translating it yields CASSHTGARGYTQYF.